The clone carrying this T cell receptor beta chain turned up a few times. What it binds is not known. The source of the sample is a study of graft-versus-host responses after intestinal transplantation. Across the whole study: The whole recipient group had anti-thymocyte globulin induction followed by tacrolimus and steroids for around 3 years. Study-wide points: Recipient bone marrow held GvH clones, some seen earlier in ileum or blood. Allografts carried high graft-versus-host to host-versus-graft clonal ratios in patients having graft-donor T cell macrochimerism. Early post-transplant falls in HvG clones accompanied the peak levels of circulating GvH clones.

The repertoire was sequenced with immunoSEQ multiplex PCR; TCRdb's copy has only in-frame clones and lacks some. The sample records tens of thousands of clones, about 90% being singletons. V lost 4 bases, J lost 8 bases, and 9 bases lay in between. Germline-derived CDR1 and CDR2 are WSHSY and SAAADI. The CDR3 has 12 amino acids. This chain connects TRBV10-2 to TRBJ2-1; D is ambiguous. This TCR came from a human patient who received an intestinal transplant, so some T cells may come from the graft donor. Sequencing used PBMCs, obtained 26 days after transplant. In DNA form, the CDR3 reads TGCGCCAGCAGTGTGCGGAGCGATGAGCAGTTCTTC. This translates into CASSVRSDEQFF.